This passage covers 6 T cell receptor beta chains from one sample sequenced in a study of CD8 T cells in Susac syndrome. cDNA came from around 0.5 to 1 ug RNA primed by random hexamers. TCRdb analysed the immunoSEQ multiplex PCR reads with MiXCR anew, one entry per CDR3 protein. Of roughly 140,000 distinct CDR3 sequences listed, around 95% are singletons. Material for sequencing was CD4+ T cells from PBMCs. The receptors derive from a human donor with Susac syndrome.

The chain recombines TRBV20-1 with TRBJ2-2, with 15 bases matching TRBD2. Germline trimming cut 6 bases from V and 1 base from J; bases unmatched to any gene: 3. Germline CDR1 reads DFQATT; CDR2 reads SNEGSKA (reference sequence). This CDR3 contains 16 residues. The DNA for the CDR3 is TGCAGTGCGCGGGGACTAGCGGGGGGGAACACCGGGGAGCTGTTTTTT. Its translation is CSARGLAGGNTGELFF.

This rearrangement joins TRBV29-1 to TRBJ1-1, with D hard to call. V lost 6 bases to trimming and J lost 4 bases, with 21 bases between them. CDR3 length: 15 residues. Germline values: CDR1 SQVTM, CDR2 ANQGSEA. In nucleotides, the CDR3 is TGCAGCGTCCATCGGGCGGGGTTGGGAGGCACTGAAGCTTTCTTT. Residues: CSVHRAGLGGTEAFF.

The V and J genes are TRBV29-1 and TRBJ1-3; a possible D gene is TRBD1 (5 bases). Trimming shortened V by 7 bases and J by 0 bases, and 13 bases separated the two germline ends. The CDR3 runs to 14 residues. Germline V lookup: CDR1 SQVTM, CDR2 ANQGSEA. The CDR3 DNA reads TGCAGCGCGATGACAGCGGACTCTGGAAACACCATATATTTT. This translates into CSAMTADSGNTIYF.

This chain joins TRBV2 and TRBJ2-7, with 8 bases that match TRBD1. The V gene's germline CDR1 is SNHLY and CDR2 FYNNEI. Losses at the gene ends were 4 bases for V and 6 bases for J; bases not matched to a gene: 11. CDR3 length: 15 amino acids. As DNA, the CDR3 is TGTGCCAGCAGTGGGGGGGCCTCAGGGGGCTCCGAGCAGTACTTC. This gives the protein CASSGGASGGSEQYF.

The genes are TRBV27 and TRBJ2-6, with D hard to call. Deletions cut 7 bases from V and 0 bases from J, with 4 bases between. The germline V gene encodes CDR1 MNHEY and CDR2 SMNVEV (reference sequence). The CDR3 has 13 amino acids. In nucleotides, the CDR3 is TGTGCCAGCAAGTTCTCTGGGGCCAACGTCCTGACTTTC. It yields the protein CASKFSGANVLTF. The variable domain in full, with the rest retrieved from reference TRBV27 and TRBJ2-6, is EAQVTQNPRYLITVTGKKLTVTCSQNMNHEYMSWYRQDPGLGLRQIYYSMNVEVTDKGDVPEGYKVSRKEKRNFPLILESPSPNQTSLYFCASKFSGANVLTFGAGSRLTVL.

The chain joins TRBV24-1 to TRBJ2-1; 12 nucleotides line up with TRBD1. This CDR3 has 16 amino acids. Losses at the gene ends were 3 bases for V and 9 bases for J; bases not matched to a gene: 8. Germline CDR1 is KGHDR and CDR2 is SFDVKD. This CDR3 is CATSDGTGGIIGEQFF. CDR3 bases: TGTGCCACCAGTGATGGGACAGGGGGCATTATCGGTGAGCAGTTCTTC.